A single sample gave rise to the 29 T cell receptor beta chains below, sequenced in a study of early T cells in non-severe SARS-CoV-2 infection. TCRdb processed the 5' RACE reads anew with MiXCR; each CDR3 protein has one entry. The repertoire consists of 80,000 to 95,000 distinct CDR3 sequences, with around 13% occurring once and the leading ten covering around 5.8%. Sequenced sample: whole blood. These receptors originate from an adult who was a healthcare worker with PCR-confirmed SARS-CoV-2 infection or an uninfected control (not recorded which).

This clonotype was recorded many times. V is TRBV2 and J is TRBJ1-1, with D perhaps TRBD1 (5 bases). This CDR3 region has 15 residues. Trimming removed 8 bases at V and 1 base at J, with 17 bases between. The germline gives CDR1 SNHLY, CDR2 FYNNEI. The CDR3 coding sequence is TGTGCCAGCCTTTATGGAGGAGGGACGAACACTGAAGCTTTCTTT. The encoded protein is CASLYGGGTNTEAFF.

This clonotype occurred a few times. The chain employs TRBV6-2 or TRBV6-3 and TRBJ2-7; D gene ambiguous. This CDR3 has 13 amino acids. The V and J ends lost 2 bases and 0 bases respectively, with 5 bases between them. Germline-derived CDR1 and CDR2 are MNHEY and SVGEGT. CDR3 in amino acids: CASSYGDSYEQYF. The CDR3 region has the DNA TGTGCCAGCAGTTACGGGGACTCCTACGAGCAGTACTTC.

This clonotype was observed at least ten times. This chain uses TRBV7-9 with TRBJ1-3; D remains ambiguous. The CDR3 covers 15 residues. Per germline, CDR1 SEHNR and CDR2 FQNEAQ (reference sequence). V was clipped by 3 bases and J by 0 bases, with 9 bases between them. CDR3: CASSFPDPSGNTIYF. CDR3 DNA sequence: TGTGCCAGCAGCTTTCCGGACCCCTCTGGAAACACCATATATTTT.

In this sample, this clonotype turned up a few times. The chain uses TRBV4-1 and TRBJ1-2; D unresolved. Trimming removed 0 bases from V and 4 bases from J, with 18 bases in between. In germline, CDR1 is MGHRA, CDR2 YSYEKL. The CDR3 runs to 17 residues. Here the CDR3 reads CASSQEPRAFFLYGYTF. DNA of the CDR3: TGCGCCAGCAGCCAAGAGCCCCGGGCCTTTTTCCTCTATGGCTACACCTTC.

The chain has TRBV7-2 and TRBJ2-4; D unclear. The CDR3 is 16 residues long. V shed 5 bases and J shed 0 bases, with 14 bases lying between them. The germline gives CDR1 SGHTA, CDR2 FQGNSA. The CDR3 DNA sequence: TGTGCCAGCAGCCCCAACCCCACGCTAGCCAAAAACATTCAGTACTTC. Translating it yields CASSPNPTLAKNIQYF.

The V gene is TRBV20-1, the J gene TRBJ2-2; D possibly corresponds to TRBD2 (6 bases). Per the germline V gene, CDR1 is DFQATT and CDR2 is SNEGSKA (reference sequence). The CDR3 is made up of 14 amino acids. V lost 5 bases to trimming and J lost 2 bases, with 12 bases between them. As DNA, the CDR3 is TGCAGTGCTTTATGGGGGGTTAACACCGGGGAGCTGTTTTTT. It encodes CSALWGVNTGELFF.

Ten or more counts support this clonotype. V usage is TRBV7-2 and J usage is TRBJ1-4; the D is unclear. Trimming left V 3 bases short and J 1 base short, with 6 bases between. The CDR3 is 14 residues long. Per the germline V gene, CDR1 is SGHTA and CDR2 is FQGNSA. The CDR3 region has the DNA TGTGCCAGCAGCTTCAGATTAACTAATGAAAAACTGTTTTTT. Its protein is CASSFRLTNEKLFF. The full variable domain, its missing parts supplied by reference TRBV7-2 and TRBJ1-4, is GAGVSQSPSNKVTEKGKDVELRCDPISGHTALYWYRQSLGQGLEFLIYFQGNSAPDKSGLPSDRFSAERTGGSVSTLTIQRTQQEDSAVYLCASSFRLTNEKLFFGSGTQLSVL.

The table lists this clonotype with a few counts. This chain joins TRBV7-2 and TRBJ1-5; 9 bases fit TRBD1. CDR1 is SGHTA, CDR2 FQGNSA, per germline. Losses at the gene ends were 6 bases for V and 3 bases for J; bases not matched to a gene: 6. The CDR3 sequence is 15 residues long. The CDR3 DNA reads TGTGCCAGCAGTTCCACAGGGGGCACCAATCAGCCCCAGCATTTT. Its protein is CASSSTGGTNQPQHF.

This clonotype was seen only a few times. CDR3 in amino acids: CASTQPRGPEAFF. DNA for the CDR3: TGTGCCAGCACTCAGCCCCGGGGCCCTGAAGCTTTCTTT. The chain has TRBV12-3 or TRBV12-4 and TRBJ1-1; D possibly corresponds to TRBD1 (5 bases). Trimming cost V 7 bases and J 6 bases, with 15 bases left between them. CDR3 length: 13 amino acids.

V gene TRBV11-2 combines with J gene TRBJ2-3; TRBD2 matches at 9 bases. The CDR3 is 15 amino acids. V was pared by 6 bases and J by 1 base, with 5 bases of the junction left unmatched. Per germline, CDR1 SGHAT and CDR2 FQNNGV. As DNA, the CDR3 is TGTGCCAGCAGGCTAGCGGGGAGACGCACAGATACGCAGTATTTT. It is translated as CASRLAGRRTDTQYF.

This clonotype was counted a few times. The chain carries TRBV28 and TRBJ1-5; D call uncertain. V lost 2 bases to trimming and J lost 3 bases, with 8 bases between them. Germline CDR1 reads MDHEN; CDR2 reads SYDVKM. CDR3 length: 14 residues. The CDR3 sequence: CASSLVGVNQPQHF. CDR3 sequence (DNA): TGTGCCAGCAGTTTAGTGGGAGTCAATCAGCCCCAGCATTTT.

The CDR3 is CASSPQAGITDTQYF. The CDR3, as DNA: TGTGCCAGCAGCCCCCAAGCGGGGATCACAGATACGCAGTATTTT. The J gene is TRBJ2-3, the V gene TRBV11-3, with 7 positions matching TRBD2. The CDR3 is 15 amino acids. The germline V gene encodes CDR1 SGHNT and CDR2 YENEEA. Trimming removed 5 bases from V and 2 bases from J; junction bases left unmatched: 7.

The chain combines TRBV12-5 with TRBJ1-1; D is uncertain. V lost 5 bases to trimming and J lost 1 base, with 8 bases between them. Looked up from germline, CDR1 is LGHNT and CDR2 is FRNRAP. The CDR3 contains 13 residues. The CDR3 DNA reads TGTGCTAGTGGTCCAGGACGGAACACTGAAGCTTTCTTT. This translates into CASGPGRNTEAFF.

The sample holds many counts of this clonotype. The V call is TRBV7-2, the J call TRBJ1-1; D is unresolved. Germline CDR1 SGHTA, CDR2 FQGNSA. V was trimmed by 4 bases and J by 8 bases, leaving 14 bases between them. There are 13 residues in the CDR3. CDR3 amino acids: CASSSLAGREAFF. DNA of the CDR3: TGTGCCAGCAGCTCCCTGGCCGGCAGGGAAGCTTTCTTT. Using reference TRBV7-2 and TRBJ1-1 for the parts outside the CDR3, the full variable domain is GAGVSQSPSNKVTEKGKDVELRCDPISGHTALYWYRQSLGQGLEFLIYFQGNSAPDKSGLPSDRFSAERTGGSVSTLTIQRTQQEDSAVYLCASSSLAGREAFFGQGTRLTVV.

The sample holds many counts of this clonotype. The chain recombines TRBV28 with TRBJ2-3, with D unresolved. This CDR3 is built from 12 residues. Trimming took off 4 bases at V and 2 bases at J, with 4 bases between the two ends. Germline V gives CDR1 MDHEN, CDR2 SYDVKM. CDR3 nucleotides: TGTGCCAGCAGTTCCCTCACAGATACGCAGTATTTT. Its protein product is CASSSLTDTQYF.

V gene TRBV6-2 or TRBV6-3 combines with J gene TRBJ2-3; TRBD2 is a possible D gene (5 bases). The germline CDR1 and CDR2 sequences are MNHEY and SVGEGT. V was cut by 0 bases and J by 5 bases, with 12 bases left in between. The CDR3 extends over 15 amino acids. CDR3 coding DNA: TGTGCCAGCAGTTACTCGAGGGTAGCTCAAGATACGCAGTATTTT. Amino acid sequence: CASSYSRVAQDTQYF.

As for this clonotype: This may stem from a read error, because a much larger clone lies one nucleotide away. The gene calls are TRBV19 and TRBJ1-5, with no clear D. CDR3 length equals 13 residues. CDR1 is LNHDA, CDR2 SQIVND, per germline (reference sequence). The CDR3 coding sequence is TGTGCCAGTTGTATGGGTCCTAATCAGCCCCAGCATTTT. Translated: CASCMGPNQPQHF. Full variable domain (missing parts from reference TRBV19 and TRBJ1-5): DGGITQSPKYLFRKEGQNVTLSCEQNLNHDAMYWYRQDPGQGLRLIYYSQIVNDFQKGDIAEGYSVSREKKESFPLTVTSAQKNPTAFYLCASCMGPNQPQHFGDGTRLSIL.

The genes are TRBV27 and TRBJ1-4, with TRBD1 identical over 11 bases. This CDR3 comprises 17 residues. V shed 2 bases and J 7 bases; nucleotides not matched to a gene: 9. Germline loops: CDR1 MNHEY, CDR2 SMNVEV (reference sequence). The CDR3 region has the DNA TGTGCCAGCAGTTTAATGCAACCCGGGACAGGGGGTGAAAAACTGTTTTTT. Translating gives CASSLMQPGTGGEKLFF.

The rearrangement links TRBV20-1 to TRBJ2-5; D possibly uses TRBD1 or TRBD2 (5 bases each). The CDR3 loop spans 15 amino acids. V gave up 5 bases and J gave up 2 bases, with 18 bases separating them. Germline CDR1 and CDR2: DFQATT and SNEGSKA (reference sequence). The DNA of the CDR3 is TGCAGTGCTCCTACCCGTGGGACGGTACAAGAGACCCAGTACTTC. The encoded protein is CSAPTRGTVQETQYF.

The sample holds a few counts of this clonotype. The chain couples TRBV10-3 to TRBJ1-2; D remains unclear. The CDR3 is 13 amino acids. V was clipped by 1 base and J by 6 bases, with 9 bases between them. Germline V lookup: CDR1 ENHRY, CDR2 SYGVKD. The CDR3 region has the DNA TGTGCCATCAGTGAGTTTACAGAAAATGGCTACACCTTC. Its translation: CAISEFTENGYTF.

The chain joins TRBV12-3 or TRBV12-4 to TRBJ2-5, with 10 bases fitting TRBD2. CDR3 length equals 18 residues. The J segment lost 0 bases and the V segment lost 5 bases, leaving 12 bases of the junction unmatched. This chain's CDR3 is CASSGRSSGGRYQETQYF. For the CDR3, the DNA is TGTGCCAGCAGTGGCCGATCTAGCGGGGGACGGTACCAAGAGACCCAGTACTTC.

This rearrangement joins TRBV28 to TRBJ1-2; D may be TRBD1 (6 bases). This CDR3 spans 14 amino acids. The V end lost 0 bases, the J end lost 2 bases, and 7 bases lay between the germline ends. Germline V gene lookup returns CDR1 MDHEN and CDR2 SYDVKM. As DNA, the CDR3 is TGTGCCAGCAGTTTATGGGGGGCAAACTATGGCTACACCTTC. Amino acid sequence: CASSLWGANYGYTF.

There are many counts of this clonotype. V and J are TRBV29-1 and TRBJ1-1; 10 bases fit TRBD1. Germline lookup yields CDR1 SQVTM and CDR2 ANQGSEA. This CDR3 is built from 13 residues. The V gene end was trimmed by 3 bases and the J gene end by 5 bases; junction bases not matched to a gene: 3. CDR3 in amino acids: CSVDWGQGTEAFF. The CDR3, as DNA: TGCAGCGTTGATTGGGGACAGGGGACTGAAGCTTTCTTT. The full variable domain, with the rest looked up from reference TRBV29-1 and TRBJ1-1, is SAVISQKPSRDICQRGTSLTIQCQVDSQVTMMFWYRQQPGQSLTLIATANQGSEATYESGFVIDKFPISRPNLTFSTLTVSNMSPEDSSIYLCSVDWGQGTEAFFGQGTRLTVV.

This clonotype was found a few times. This chain connects TRBV19 to TRBJ1-2, with TRBD1 matching 8 bases. Looked up from germline, CDR1 is LNHDA and CDR2 is SQIVND (reference sequence). V dropped 11 bases and J dropped 4; count of bases not matched to a gene: 9. This CDR3 has 13 residues. The CDR3 loop reads CAVLDRAFYGYTF. The CDR3 region has the DNA TGTGCCGTTTTGGACAGGGCTTTCTATGGCTACACCTTC.

In this sample, this clonotype turned up a few times. The V call is TRBV3-1, the J call TRBJ1-2; D uncertain. The CDR3 contains 13 residues. Germline V gene data show CDR1 as LGHDT and CDR2 as YNNKEL (reference sequence). Trimming took off 2 bases at V and 4 bases at J, with 8 bases between the two ends. The CDR3 protein is CASSQRQTYGYTF. The CDR3 nucleotides read TGTGCCAGCAGCCAACGGCAGACCTATGGCTACACCTTC.

This chain joins TRBV6-2 or TRBV6-3 and TRBJ2-2; D is uncertain. With 7 bases removed from V and 7 bases from J, the gap between germline ends came to 10 bases. The V gene's germline CDR1 is MNHEY and CDR2 SVGEGT. This CDR3 has 12 residues. The CDR3 nucleotides are TGTGCCAGCACTTATCAGGTCGGGGAGCTGTTTTTT. It yields the protein CASTYQVGELFF.

This clonotype has at least ten counts. This chain joins TRBV12-3 or TRBV12-4 and TRBJ1-2; D possibly corresponds to TRBD1 (5 bases). There are 12 residues in the CDR3. Trimming pared 6 bases from V and 7 bases from J, leaving 12 bases between. The CDR3 coding sequence is TGTGCCAGCAGCTGGGACGCAGGTGGCTACACCTTC. Protein sequence: CASSWDAGGYTF.

This clonotype was seen only a few times. The genes are TRBV5-1 and TRBJ2-5; D uncertain. Trimming took off 5 bases at V and 1 base at J, with 9 bases between the two ends. Germline CDR1 reads SGHRS; CDR2 reads YFSETQ. The CDR3 has 13 amino acids. In DNA form, the CDR3 reads TGCGCCAGCAGTATTGCCACCCAAGAGACCCAGTACTTC. This encodes CASSIATQETQYF.

This clonotype was seen many times. The V gene is TRBV7-3, the J gene TRBJ1-1; D ambiguous. Deletions cut 4 bases from V and 3 bases from J, with 9 bases between. The CDR3 consists of 13 residues. Per the germline V gene, CDR1 is SGHTA and CDR2 is FQGTGA. CDR3 DNA sequence: TGTGCCAGCAGCTGGCAGGCGGACACTGAAGCTTTCTTT. Translation gives CASSWQADTEAFF. Complete variable domain (other parts from reference TRBV7-3 and TRBJ1-1): GAGVSQTPSNKVTEKGKYVELRCDPISGHTALYWYRQSLGQGPEFLIYFQGTGAADDSGLPNDRFFAVRPEGSVSTLKIQRTERGDSAVYLCASSWQADTEAFFGQGTRLTVV.